These T cell receptor beta chains were read from a single sample in a study of long-term antiretroviral therapy in people with HIV. Repertoires were generated with immunoSEQ multiplex PCR, while TCRdb's copy carries only in-frame clones and drops some. The profile shows about 38,000 clones, around 85% of them singletons. Source: unsorted PBMCs, taken 1.5 years after starting antiretroviral therapy. The receptors stem from a man between 18 and 35 years old with HIV. CDR3s include the opening cysteine and the closing phenylalanine or tryptophan. A D gene is named only where the DNA matches it firmly. The size field is filled for only some rows; it gives once, few, many or a size class.

>TRBV28|TRBJ1-3|NA|NA
CASSFPGSNSGNTIYF
TGTGCCAGCAGTTTTCCAGGGAGTAACTCTGGAAACACCATATATTTT
>TRBV25-1|TRBJ1-2|few|NA
CASTRGVDYGYTF
TGTGCCAGCACACGGGGGGTGGACTATGGCTACACCTTC
>TRBV27|TRBJ2-1|NA|TRBD2
CATPRAREGHNEQFF
TGTGCCACCCCTAGGGCGCGGGAGGGGCACAATGAGCAGTTCTTC
>TRBV27|TRBJ2-7|NA|TRBD2
CASAREGPYEQYF
TGTGCCAGCGCAAGGGAGGGCCCCTACGAGCAGTACTTC
>TRBV7-9|TRBJ1-2|few|NA
CASSSVGGTYGYTF
TGTGCCAGCAGCTCCGTAGGAGGGACCTATGGCTACACCTTC
>TRBV9|TRBJ2-3|NA|TRBD2
CASSDPIAGAFTQYF
TGTGCCAGCAGCGACCCCATAGCGGGAGCCTTTACGCAGTATTTT
>TRBV2|TRBJ1-4|NA|NA
CASSGTPGVVVEKLFF
TGTGCCAGCAGTGGGACGCCTGGGGTCGTAGTCGAAAAACTGTTTTTT
>TRBV4-3|TRBJ1-1|NA|NA
CASSQQGPTEAFF
TGCGCCAGCAGCCAACAGGGGCCCACTGAAGCTTTCTTT
>TRBV28|TRBJ1-1|NA|NA
CASSLGRQVVGEAFF
TGTGCCAGCAGTCTTGGCCGACAGGTGGTAGGTGAAGCTTTCTTT
>TRBV27|TRBJ2-5|NA|NA
CASSTHARGETQYF
TGTGCCAGCAGTACCCACGCCCGGGGAGAGACCCAGTACTTC
>TRBV18|TRBJ2-4|NA|NA
CASSALANLAKNIQYF
TGTGCCAGCTCGGCCCTGGCAAATCTAGCCAAAAACATTCAGTACTTC
>TRBV27|TRBJ2-4|NA|TRBD1
CASSPTTGTKNIQYF
TGTGCCAGCAGTCCGACGACAGGGACCAAAAACATTCAGTACTTC
>TRBV5-1|TRBJ1-2|NA|TRBD1
CASSLYQGAYGYTF
TGCGCCAGCAGCCTATACCAGGGGGCCTATGGCTACACCTTC
>TRBV29-1|TRBJ2-4|NA|TRBD2
CSVEDLAGGPGNIQYF
TGCAGCGTTGAAGATCTAGCGGGAGGGCCGGGAAACATTCAGTACTTC
>TRBV19|TRBJ2-1|NA|TRBD2
CASSSTSGRVNEQFF
TGTGCCAGTAGTTCGACTAGCGGGAGGGTTAATGAGCAGTTCTTC
>TRBV5-5|TRBJ1-1|NA|NA
CASSLFLISEAFF
TGTGCCAGCAGCTTGTTTCTGATCTCTGAAGCTTTCTTT
>TRBV18|TRBJ2-1|NA|NA
CASSPPLGGRTYNEQFF
TGTGCCAGCTCACCACCGCTTGGGGGCCGTACCTACAATGAGCAGTTCTTC
>TRBV18|TRBJ2-3|NA|NA
CASSPPDYPSTDTQYF
TGTGCCAGCTCACCACCGGACTACCCCAGCACAGATACGCAGTATTTT
>TRBV5-4|TRBJ2-2|NA|TRBD2
CASSGGLALLTGELFF
TGTGCCAGCAGCGGGGGACTAGCCCTCCTCACCGGGGAGCTGTTTTTT
>TRBV7-2|TRBJ2-7|NA|NA
CASSLARTSSSYEQYF
TGTGCCAGCAGCTTAGCGAGGACCTCGAGCTCCTACGAGCAGTACTTC
>TRBV6-1|TRBJ2-7|few|TRBD1
CASSALLGQGSSYEQYF
TGTGCCAGCAGTGCCCTTTTAGGACAGGGCAGCTCCTACGAGCAGTACTTC
>TRBV7-6|TRBJ2-3|NA|NA
CASSRDYADTQYF
TGTGCCAGCAGCCGAGACTATGCGGATACGCAGTATTTT
>TRBV11-2|TRBJ2-1|once|TRBD2
CASSLGLAGAYNEQFF
TGTGCCAGCAGCTTAGGTCTAGCGGGAGCTTACAATGAGCAGTTCTTC
>TRBV7-9|TRBJ2-2|NA|NA
CASQGGGTGELFF
TGTGCCAGCCAGGGGGGAGGCACCGGGGAGCTGTTTTTT
>TRBV7-2|TRBJ2-5|once|TRBD2
CASSLSSGPQETQYF
TGTGCCAGCAGCTTATCTAGCGGGCCCCAAGAGACCCAGTACTTC
>TRBV29-1|TRBJ2-7|NA|TRBD2
CSATAGGSYEQYF
TGCAGCGCAACAGCGGGAGGGAGCTACGAGCAGTACTTC
>TRBV28|TRBJ2-1|once|NA
CASSEAALSSYNEQFF
TGTGCCAGCAGTGAAGCGGCCCTGAGCTCCTACAATGAGCAGTTCTTC
>TRBV27|TRBJ2-7|NA|NA
CASSFGPKGYEQYF
TGTGCCAGCAGTTTCGGACCTAAGGGCTACGAGCAGTACTTC
>TRBV7-9|TRBJ2-1|once|TRBD2
CASSSTTSGRIYNEQFF
TGTGCCAGCAGCTCGACTACTAGCGGGAGGATCTACAATGAGCAGTTCTTC
>TRBV19|TRBJ2-6|NA|NA
CASSHRVGPTSGANVLTF
TGTGCCAGTAGTCACAGGGTCGGTCCCACCTCTGGGGCCAACGTCCTGACTTTC
>TRBV4-2|TRBJ2-2|NA|NA
CASSQDIPALGNTGELFF
TGTGCCAGCAGCCAAGATATCCCGGCCTTAGGGAACACCGGGGAGCTGTTTTTT
>TRBV4-1|TRBJ1-3|NA|TRBD1
CASSQGVPDRGLLAGNTIYF
TGCGCCAGCAGCCAGGGGGTCCCGGACAGGGGGCTTTTAGCTGGAAACACCATATATTTT
>TRBV5-1|TRBJ2-1|NA|TRBD1
CASGAGGNEQFF
TGCGCCAGCGGCGCAGGGGGCAATGAGCAGTTCTTC
>TRBV25-1|TRBJ2-5|NA|TRBD2
CASSKLAGWKETQYF
TGTGCCAGCAGTAAATTAGCGGGCTGGAAGGAGACCCAGTACTTC
>TRBV7-9|TRBJ2-1|NA|TRBD2
CASIGSPGLANEQFF
TGTGCCAGCATCGGATCCCCGGGACTAGCCAATGAGCAGTTCTTC
>TRBV4-3|TRBJ1-4|NA|TRBD1
CASSQDSAGQILFGEKLFF
TGCGCCAGCAGCCAAGATTCTGCGGGACAGATCTTATTCGGGGAAAAACTGTTTTTT
>TRBV28|TRBJ1-1|NA|NA
CASSRGTGPRAFF
TGTGCCAGCAGTCGGGGTACAGGGCCCCGAGCTTTCTTT
>TRBV6-1|TRBJ2-7|NA|NA
CASMGGTNYEQYF
TGTGCCAGCATGGGGGGAACCAACTACGAGCAGTACTTC
>TRBV7-6|TRBJ2-5|NA|NA
CASSFRDQETQYF
TGTGCCAGCAGCTTTCGGGACCAAGAGACCCAGTACTTC
>TRBV5-1|TRBJ1-4|NA|NA
CASSSWGPNEKLFF
TGCGCCAGCAGCTCCTGGGGGCCTAATGAAAAACTGTTTTTT
>TRBV9|TRBJ2-3|NA|TRBD2
CASSLSGRSDTQYF
TGTGCCAGCAGCCTTAGCGGGAGGTCAGATACGCAGTATTTT
>TRBV9|TRBJ2-1|NA|TRBD2
CASSLAGTSYSAEQFF
TGTGCCAGCAGCCTTGCCGGGACTAGTTATTCGGCCGAGCAGTTCTTC
>TRBV4-3|TRBJ1-1|NA|NA
CASSQGTRDTEAFF
TGCGCCAGCAGCCAGGGGACCAGGGACACTGAAGCTTTCTTT
>TRBV4-1|TRBJ2-7|NA|TRBD1
CASSLQGANSYEQYF
TGCGCCAGCAGCCTACAGGGGGCGAACTCCTACGAGCAGTACTTC
>TRBV7-2|TRBJ2-3|NA|TRBD2
CASSLTPNGLAGDLDTQYF
TGTGCCAGCAGTTTAACGCCAAACGGACTAGCGGGAGATCTGGATACGCAGTATTTT
>TRBV6-1|TRBJ1-5|once|NA
CASSDSGFWPQHF
TGTGCCAGCAGTGATTCAGGGTTCTGGCCCCAGCATTTT